This TCR beta chain derives from a study of blood T cell repertoires in COVID-19. Background on the study: Recovered status in Cohort 3 required two negative PCRs, clearance, or symptom resolution.

Original methodology: Amplifying reference gene primers gave estimates of nucleated cell counts. TCRdb's copy holds only in-frame clones and misses some; the assay was immunoSEQ multiplex PCR. Clone size and V and J calls were adopted from that table, with D and trimming inferred from the DNA. This table has 250,000 to 350,000 clones, 85% to 90% appearing once. Those enrolled, adults aged roughly 18 to 89 years, came from some 23 US areas. V lost 1 base and J 6 bases, leaving 10 bases between the germline ends. This CDR3 has 12 residues. Germline loops: CDR1 GTSNPN, CDR2 SVGIG (reference sequence). The gene calls are TRBV30 and TRBJ2-7; D is unclear. What was sequenced was PBMCs or T cells enriched from blood (not recorded which). The TCR comes from a woman aged 55-70 years in a cohort exposed to, infected with or recovered from COVID-19 (not recorded which). The CDR3 DNA reads TGTGCCTGGAGTGCGGTGGGCCGCGAGCAGTACTTC. Amino acids: CAWSAVGREQYF. The full variable domain, with the rest looked up from reference TRBV30 and TRBJ2-7, is SQTIHQWPATLVQPVGSPLSLECTVEGTSNPNLYWYRQAAGRGLQLLFYSVGIGQISSEVPQNLSASRPQDRQFILSSKKLLLSDSGFYLCAWSAVGREQYFGPGTRLTVT.